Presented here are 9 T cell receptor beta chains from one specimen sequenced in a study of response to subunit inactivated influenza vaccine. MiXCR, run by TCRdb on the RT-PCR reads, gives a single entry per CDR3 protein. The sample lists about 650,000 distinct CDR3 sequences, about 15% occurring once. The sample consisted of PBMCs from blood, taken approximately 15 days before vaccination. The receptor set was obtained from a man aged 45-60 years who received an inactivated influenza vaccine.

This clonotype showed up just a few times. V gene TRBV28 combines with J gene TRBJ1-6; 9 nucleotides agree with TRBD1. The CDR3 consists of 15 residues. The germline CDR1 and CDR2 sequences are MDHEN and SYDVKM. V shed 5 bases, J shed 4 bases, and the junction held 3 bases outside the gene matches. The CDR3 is CASSIGQGYNSPLHF. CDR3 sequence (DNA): TGTGCCAGCAGTATCGGACAGGGGTATAATTCACCCCTCCACTTT.

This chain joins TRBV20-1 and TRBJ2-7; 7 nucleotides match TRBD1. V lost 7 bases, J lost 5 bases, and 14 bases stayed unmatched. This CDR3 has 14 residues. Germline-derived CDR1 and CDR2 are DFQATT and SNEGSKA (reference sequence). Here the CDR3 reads CSGPDRVLPNEQYF. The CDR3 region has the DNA TGCAGTGGCCCTGACAGGGTCCTTCCGAACGAGCAGTACTTC.

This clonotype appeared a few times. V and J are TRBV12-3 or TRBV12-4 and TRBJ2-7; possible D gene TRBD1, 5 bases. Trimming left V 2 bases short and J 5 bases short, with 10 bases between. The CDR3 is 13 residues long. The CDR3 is CASSLSRVHEQYF. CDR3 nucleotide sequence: TGTGCCAGCAGTTTATCCAGGGTCCACGAGCAGTACTTC.

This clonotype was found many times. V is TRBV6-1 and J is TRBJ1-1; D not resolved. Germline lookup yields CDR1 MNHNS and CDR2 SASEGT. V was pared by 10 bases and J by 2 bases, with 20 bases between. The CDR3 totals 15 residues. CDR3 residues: CATAPPGYPNTEAFF. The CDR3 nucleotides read TGTGCCACGGCCCCCCCGGGCTATCCCAACACTGAAGCTTTCTTT.

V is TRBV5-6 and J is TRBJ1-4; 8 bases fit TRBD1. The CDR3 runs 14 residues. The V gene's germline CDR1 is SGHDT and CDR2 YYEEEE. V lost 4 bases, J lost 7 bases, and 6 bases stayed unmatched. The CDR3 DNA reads TGTGCCAGCAGCGCGGACAGGGAAGGTGAAAAACTGTTTTTT. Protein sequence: CASSADREGEKLFF.

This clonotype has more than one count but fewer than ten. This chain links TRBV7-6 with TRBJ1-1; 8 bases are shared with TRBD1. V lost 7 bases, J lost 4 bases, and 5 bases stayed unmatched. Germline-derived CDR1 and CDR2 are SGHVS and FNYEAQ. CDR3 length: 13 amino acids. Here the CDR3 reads CASKRTGSTEAFF. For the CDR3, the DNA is TGTGCCAGCAAACGGACAGGGAGCACTGAAGCTTTCTTT. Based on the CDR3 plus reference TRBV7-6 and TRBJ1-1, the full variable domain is GAGVSQSPRYKVTKRGQDVALRCDPISGHVSLYWYRQALGQGPEFLTYFNYEAQQDKSGLPNDRFSAERPEGSISTLTIQRTEQRDSAMYRCASKRTGSTEAFFGQGTRLTVV.

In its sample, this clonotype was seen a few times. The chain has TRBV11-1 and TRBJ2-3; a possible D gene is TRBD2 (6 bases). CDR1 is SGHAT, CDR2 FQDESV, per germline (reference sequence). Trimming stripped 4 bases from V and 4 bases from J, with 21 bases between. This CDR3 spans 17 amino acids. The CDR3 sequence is CASSSTPRAGSSDTQYF. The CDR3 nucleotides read TGTGCCAGCAGCTCAACCCCGAGAGCGGGTTCTTCAGATACGCAGTATTTT.

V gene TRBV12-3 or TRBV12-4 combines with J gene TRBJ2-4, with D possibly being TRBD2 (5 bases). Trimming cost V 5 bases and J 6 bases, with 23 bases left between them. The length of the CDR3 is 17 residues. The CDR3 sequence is CASSPRRTTLRGNIQYF. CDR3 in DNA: TGTGCCAGCAGTCCCCGACGGACCACTCTCCGGGGAAACATTCAGTACTTC.

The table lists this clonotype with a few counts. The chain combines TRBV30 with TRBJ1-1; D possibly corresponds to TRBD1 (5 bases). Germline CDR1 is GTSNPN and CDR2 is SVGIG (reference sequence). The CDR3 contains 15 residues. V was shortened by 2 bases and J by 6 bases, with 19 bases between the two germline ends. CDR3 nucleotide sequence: TGTGCCTGGAGTACCCGGGGACCTTTAGGCGCTGAAGCTTTCTTT. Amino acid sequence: CAWSTRGPLGAEAFF.